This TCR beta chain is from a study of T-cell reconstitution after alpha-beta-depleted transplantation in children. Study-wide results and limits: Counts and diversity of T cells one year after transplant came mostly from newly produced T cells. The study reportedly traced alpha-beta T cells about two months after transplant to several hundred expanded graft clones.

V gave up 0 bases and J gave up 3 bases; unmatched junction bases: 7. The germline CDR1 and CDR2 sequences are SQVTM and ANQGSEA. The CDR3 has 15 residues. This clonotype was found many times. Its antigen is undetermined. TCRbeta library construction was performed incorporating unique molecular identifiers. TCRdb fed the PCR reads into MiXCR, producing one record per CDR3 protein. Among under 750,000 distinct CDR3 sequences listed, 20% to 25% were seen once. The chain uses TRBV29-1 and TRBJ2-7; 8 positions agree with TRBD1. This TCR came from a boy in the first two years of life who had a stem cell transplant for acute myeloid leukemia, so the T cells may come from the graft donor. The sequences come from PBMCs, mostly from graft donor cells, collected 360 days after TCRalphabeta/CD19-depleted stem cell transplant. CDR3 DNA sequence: TGCAGCGTTGAAGACCTTAGGACAGGGATCTACGAGCAGTACTTC. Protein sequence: CSVEDLRTGIYEQYF.